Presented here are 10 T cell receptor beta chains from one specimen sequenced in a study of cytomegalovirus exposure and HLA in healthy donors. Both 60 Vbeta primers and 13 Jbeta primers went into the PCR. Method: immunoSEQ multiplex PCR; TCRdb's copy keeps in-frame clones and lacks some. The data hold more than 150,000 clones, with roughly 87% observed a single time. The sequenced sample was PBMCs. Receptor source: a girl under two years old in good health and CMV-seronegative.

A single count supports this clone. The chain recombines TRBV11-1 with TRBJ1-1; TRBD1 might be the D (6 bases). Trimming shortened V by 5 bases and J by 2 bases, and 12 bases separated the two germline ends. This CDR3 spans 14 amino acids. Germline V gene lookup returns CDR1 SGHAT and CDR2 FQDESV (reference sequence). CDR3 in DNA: TGTGCCAGCAGCCCCCGGGACACCAACACTGAAGCTTTCTTT. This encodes CASSPRDTNTEAFF. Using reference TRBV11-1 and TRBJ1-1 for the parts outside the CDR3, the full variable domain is EAEVAQSPRYKITEKSQAVAFWCDPISGHATLYWYRQILGQGPELLVQFQDESVVDDSQLPKDRFSAERLKGVDSTLKIQPAELGDSAMYLCASSPRDTNTEAFFGQGTRLTVV.

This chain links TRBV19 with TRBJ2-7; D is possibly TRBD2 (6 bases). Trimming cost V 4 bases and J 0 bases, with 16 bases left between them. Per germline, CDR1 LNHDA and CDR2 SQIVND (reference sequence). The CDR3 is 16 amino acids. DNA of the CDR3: TGTGCCAGTAGTAGCCAGGACTACCCCGCCTCCTACGAGCAGTACTTC. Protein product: CASSSQDYPASYEQYF.

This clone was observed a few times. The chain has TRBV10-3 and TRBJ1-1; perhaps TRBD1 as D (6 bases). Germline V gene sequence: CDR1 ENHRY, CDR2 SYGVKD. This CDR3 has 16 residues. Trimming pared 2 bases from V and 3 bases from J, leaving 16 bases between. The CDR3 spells CAISETRTAGHTEAFF. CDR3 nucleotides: TGTGCCATCAGTGAGACCAGGACAGCTGGGCACACTGAAGCTTTCTTT.

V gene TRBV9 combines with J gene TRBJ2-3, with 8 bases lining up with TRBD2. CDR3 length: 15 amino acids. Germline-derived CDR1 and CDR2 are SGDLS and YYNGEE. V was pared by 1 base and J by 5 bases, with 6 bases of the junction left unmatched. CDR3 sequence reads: CASSVFGTSGDTQYF. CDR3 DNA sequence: TGTGCCAGCAGCGTATTTGGCACTAGCGGAGATACGCAGTATTTT.

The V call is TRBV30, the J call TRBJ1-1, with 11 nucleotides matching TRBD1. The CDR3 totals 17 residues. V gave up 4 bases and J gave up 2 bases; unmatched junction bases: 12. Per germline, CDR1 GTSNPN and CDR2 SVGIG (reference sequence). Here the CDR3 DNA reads TGTGCCTGGACCACCACCGCCGGGACAGGGGGTAACACTGAAGCTTTCTTT. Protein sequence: CAWTTTAGTGGNTEAFF. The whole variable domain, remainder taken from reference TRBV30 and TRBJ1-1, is SQTIHQWPATLVQPVGSPLSLECTVEGTSNPNLYWYRQAAGRGLQLLFYSVGIGQISSEVPQNLSASRPQDRQFILSSKKLLLSDSGFYLCAWTTTAGTGGNTEAFFGQGTRLTVV.

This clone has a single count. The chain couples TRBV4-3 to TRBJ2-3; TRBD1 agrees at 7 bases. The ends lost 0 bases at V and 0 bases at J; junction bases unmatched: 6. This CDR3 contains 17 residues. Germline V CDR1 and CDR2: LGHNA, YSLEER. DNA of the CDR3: TGCGCCAGCAGCCAAGAACCGGGACAGCGAAGCACAGATACGCAGTATTTT. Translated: CASSQEPGQRSTDTQYF.

The DNA for the CDR3 is TGTGCCAGCAGCGTAGTGGGTAAGGGGGCCACCAATGAGCAGTTCTTC. Amino acid sequence: CASSVVGKGATNEQFF. The chain couples TRBV9 to TRBJ2-1; TRBD1 matches at 7 bases. The V gene's germline CDR1 is SGDLS and CDR2 YYNGEE. The J segment lost 6 bases and the V segment lost 0 bases, leaving 9 bases of the junction unmatched. The CDR3 runs to 16 residues.

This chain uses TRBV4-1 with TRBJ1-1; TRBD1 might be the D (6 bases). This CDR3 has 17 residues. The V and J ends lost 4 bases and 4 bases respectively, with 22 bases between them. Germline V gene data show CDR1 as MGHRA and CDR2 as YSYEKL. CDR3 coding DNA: TGCGCCAGCAGCCTGGGGGGGGCAGGCCCGGGGGTCACTGAAGCTTTCTTT. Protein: CASSLGGAGPGVTEAFF.

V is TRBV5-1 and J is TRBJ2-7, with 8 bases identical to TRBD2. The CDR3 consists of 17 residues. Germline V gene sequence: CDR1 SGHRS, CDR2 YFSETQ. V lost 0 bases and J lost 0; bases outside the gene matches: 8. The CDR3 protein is CASSLGVRGGSSYEQYF. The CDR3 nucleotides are TGCGCCAGCAGCTTGGGTGTTCGCGGGGGGAGCTCCTACGAGCAGTACTTC.

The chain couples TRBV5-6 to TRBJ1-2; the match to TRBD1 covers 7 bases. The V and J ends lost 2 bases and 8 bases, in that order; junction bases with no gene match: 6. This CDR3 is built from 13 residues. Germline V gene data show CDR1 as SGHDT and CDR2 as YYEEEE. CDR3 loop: CASSLYRGQGYTF. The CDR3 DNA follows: TGTGCCAGCAGCTTATACAGGGGACAAGGCTACACCTTC.